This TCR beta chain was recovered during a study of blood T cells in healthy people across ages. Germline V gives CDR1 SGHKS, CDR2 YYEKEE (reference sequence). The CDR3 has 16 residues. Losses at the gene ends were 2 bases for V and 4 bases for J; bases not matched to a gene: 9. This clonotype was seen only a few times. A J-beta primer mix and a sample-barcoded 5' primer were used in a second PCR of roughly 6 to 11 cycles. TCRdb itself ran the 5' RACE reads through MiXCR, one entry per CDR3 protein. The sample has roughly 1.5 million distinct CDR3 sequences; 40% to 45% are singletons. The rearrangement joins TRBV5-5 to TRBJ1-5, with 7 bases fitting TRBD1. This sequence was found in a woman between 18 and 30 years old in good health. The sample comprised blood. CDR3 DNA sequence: TGTGCCAGCAGCTTTAACCAGGGGGAGAGGAATCAGCCCCAGCATTTT. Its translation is CASSFNQGERNQPQHF. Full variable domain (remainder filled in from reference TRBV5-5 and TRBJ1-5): DAGVTQSPTHLIKTRGQQVTLRCSPISGHKSVSWYQQVLGQGPQFIFQYYEKEERGRGNFPDRFSARQFPNYSSELNVNALLLGDSALYLCASSFNQGERNQPQHFGDGTRLSIL.